A selection of T cell receptor beta chains follows, all from one sample in a study of cytomegalovirus exposure and HLA in healthy donors. Sequencing used immunoSEQ multiplex PCR; TCRdb keeps in-frame clones, though not all of them. The table has 80,000 to 130,000 clones, around 80% seen once. The sequencing input was PBMCs. The receptors stem from a male donor in good health and CMV-seropositive. Both conserved end residues are part of each CDR3. A D gene is named only where the DNA matches it firmly. Rows may omit the clone size; those that give it use once, few, many or a size class.

TRBJ1-2 | TRBV4-1 | NA | TRBD1 | TGCGCCAGCAGCCAAGACAGGGGACAGGATGGCTACACCTTC | CASSQDRGQDGYTF
TRBJ1-4 | TRBV19 | NA | TRBD1 | TGTGCCGTCCGGGACAGGGCTGGTGAAAAACTGTTTTTT | CAVRDRAGEKLFF
TRBJ1-4 | TRBV4-3 | NA | TRBD1 | TGCGCCAGCAGCCAAGGATTACAGGGGGCTGGTGAAAAACTGTTTTTT | CASSQGLQGAGEKLFF
TRBJ2-7 | TRBV27 | NA | TRBD1 | TGTGCCAGCAGTGCCGATGGGACAGGGGTCAGGGAGCAGTACTTC | CASSADGTGVREQYF
TRBJ2-7 | TRBV30 | once | TRBD1 | TGTGCCTCAAAGGGACAGGGTGGCCACGAGCAGTACTTC | CASKGQGGHEQYF
TRBJ2-5 | TRBV7-9 | NA | NA | TGTGCCAGCAGCTTAGGGCTTAGGCGGGGACGACAAGAGACCCAGTACTTC | CASSLGLRRGRQETQYF
TRBJ2-7 | TRBV28 | NA | TRBD1 | TGTGCCAGCCGAGAGGGGCCCTCCGGGACAGCTTACGAGCAGTACTTC | CASREGPSGTAYEQYF
TRBJ2-7 | TRBV7-6 | NA | TRBD2 | TGTGCCAGCAGCTTACTGGGGGAGGGGGAGCAGTACTTC | CASSLLGEGEQYF
TRBJ2-2 | TRBV30 | NA | NA | TGTGCCTGGAGTCGGAGGGGCACCGGGGAGCTGTTTTTT | CAWSRRGTGELFF
TRBJ2-1 | TRBV2 | NA | NA | TGTGCCAGCGCCAGACAGGAGTCCTACAATGAGCAGTTCTTC | CASARQESYNEQFF
TRBJ2-3 | TRBV7-9 | NA | TRBD2 | TGTGCCACCCTACTAGCGGGGAGTCGTAGTGAGACGCAGTATTTT | CATLLAGSRSETQYF
TRBJ2-3 | TRBV4-2 | NA | TRBD2 | TGTGCCAGCAGCCAAGTTCGGGGGGGCGCTACGCAGTATTTT | CASSQVRGGATQYF
TRBJ2-1 | TRBV11-2 | NA | TRBD1 | TGTGCCAGCAGCTTTTTACAGGGGATCTACAATGAGCAGTTCTTC | CASSFLQGIYNEQFF
TRBJ1-2 | TRBV5-1 | few | NA | TGCGCCAGCAGCTTTGGGGAGGATGGCTACACCTTC | CASSFGEDGYTF
TRBJ1-1 | TRBV7-2 | few | TRBD1 | TGTGCCAGCAGCCCTTGGACAGGCTCCACTGAAGCTTTCTTT | CASSPWTGSTEAFF
TRBJ1-1 | TRBV7-9 | NA | TRBD1 | TGTGCCAGCAGCTCCGGACAGGTGAACACTGAAGCTTTCTTT | CASSSGQVNTEAFF
TRBJ2-1 | TRBV7-3 | NA | NA | TGTGCCAGCAGCTTATGGCCGGGAAATGAGCAGTTCTTC | CASSLWPGNEQFF
TRBJ2-5 | TRBV30 | NA | NA | TGTGCCTGGAGTCCCCCGTCGTTGCTAGCGGAGACCCAGTACTTC | CAWSPPSLLAETQYF
TRBJ2-6 | TRBV30 | NA | TRBD1 | TGTGCCTGGGGCACACAGGGGGCGCTGGACGGGGCCAACGTCCTGACTTTC | CAWGTQGALDGANVLTF
TRBJ1-4 | TRBV7-9 | NA | NA | TGCGCCAGCAGCCAAGAACAGGGTGAAAAACTGTTTTTT | CASSQEQGEKLFF
TRBJ1-4 | TRBV29-1 | NA | TRBD1 | TGCAGCGCCACCGTACAGGGGACTAATGAAAAACTGTTTTTT | CSATVQGTNEKLFF
TRBJ2-5 | TRBV2 | NA | TRBD1 | TGTGCCAGCAAGAACAGGGGCCACCAAGAGACCCAGTACTTC | CASKNRGHQETQYF
TRBJ2-5 | TRBV7-6 | NA | NA | TGTGCCAGCAGCTTAGTCCCCCAACAGGGCGCAGAGACCCAGTACTTC | CASSLVPQQGAETQYF
TRBJ2-7 | TRBV29-1 | once | TRBD1 | TGCAGCGTTGAGGGTGGGACAGGGAACTCCTACGAGCAGTACTTC | CSVEGGTGNSYEQYF
TRBJ1-5 | TRBV19 | NA | NA | TGTGCCAGTAGTAACGGCAAGCTGGGGGGGAACAGCAATCAGCCCCAGCATTTT | CASSNGKLGGNSNQPQHF
TRBJ2-1 | TRBV4-1 | NA | TRBD2 | TGCGCCAGCAGCCAACCCCTCGCGGGGGATTGGCAGTTCTTC | CASSQPLAGDWQFF
TRBJ2-7 | TRBV2 | NA | TRBD1 | TGTGCCAGCAGGCGGACAGGGGCTCGGGACGAGCAGTACTTC | CASRRTGARDEQYF
TRBJ2-1 | TRBV29-1 | few | TRBD2 | TGCAGCGTTGAAAAACTAGCGGGGGGGGACAATGAGCAGTTCTTC | CSVEKLAGGDNEQFF
TRBJ2-2 | TRBV30 | NA | NA | TGTGCCTGGCACACAACGGGCACCGGGGAGCTGTTTTTT | CAWHTTGTGELFF
TRBJ2-7 | TRBV5-5 | NA | TRBD1 | TGTGCCAGCAGCTTGCTGCCCCAGGGGGTCAACGAGCAGTACTTC | CASSLLPQGVNEQYF
TRBJ2-7 | TRBV6-1 | NA | NA | TGTGCCAGCAGTGAAGGGGGCAGGACCTACGAGCAGTACTTC | CASSEGGRTYEQYF
TRBJ1-3 | TRBV30 | NA | TRBD1 | TGTGCCTGGAGTAAACCGACAGGGAGCGGAAACACCATATATTTT | CAWSKPTGSGNTIYF
TRBJ1-2 | TRBV10-2 | NA | NA | TGCGCCAGCAGTGAGTCGCCAGGGGTCTATGGCTACACCTTC | CASSESPGVYGYTF
TRBJ2-7 | TRBV28 | NA | NA | TGTGCCAGCAGTTTCCCCCAGGGAACCCACTACGAGCAGTACTTC | CASSFPQGTHYEQYF
TRBJ1-1 | TRBV4-2 | NA | TRBD1 | TGTGCCAGCAGCGGACAGGGGGGATCTCGCGGCACTGAAGCTTTCTTT | CASSGQGGSRGTEAFF
TRBJ1-5 | TRBV19 | few | NA | TGTGCCAGTAGTATATCAGGCTATAGCAATCAGCCCCAGCATTTT | CASSISGYSNQPQHF
TRBJ1-6 | TRBV7-9 | NA | NA | TGTGCCAGCAGGGGACTGGGGAGGAGCTCCTATAATTCACCCCTCCACTTT | CASRGLGRSSYNSPLHF